A single sample gave rise to the 12 T cell receptor beta chains below, sequenced in a study of read filtering for tumor transcriptome and immune sequencing. The library was built from 400 ng RNA with molecular barcoded adaptors for alpha/delta and beta/gamma chains. TCRdb re-called the reads with MiXCR, one entry per CDR3 protein. This sample has some 130,000 distinct CDR3 sequences, with roughly 13% found just once. Input material: a population of CD138-negative cells sorted from bone marrow. These receptor sequences come from a donor at least 40 years old with multiple myeloma.

The chain uses TRBV29-1 and TRBJ2-5; D not certain. CDR3 length equals 10 residues. V was clipped by 4 bases and J by 4 bases, with 4 bases between them. Germline V lookup: CDR1 SQVTM, CDR2 ANQGSEA. CDR3 nucleotide sequence: TGCAGCGTTGTTCGAGAGACCCAGTACTTC. Its translation is CSVVRETQYF.

V gene TRBV7-8 combines with J gene TRBJ2-3; D call uncertain. CDR1 and CDR2 from the germline V gene are SGHVS and FQNEAQ. This CDR3 region has 14 residues. With 2 bases removed from V and 2 bases from J, the gap between germline ends came to 8 bases. CDR3 region: CASSLNRLTDTQYF. The DNA for the CDR3 is TGTGCCAGCAGCTTAAATCGGCTCACAGATACGCAGTATTTT.

The rearrangement links TRBV6-1 to TRBJ2-1, with D uncertain. The germline V and J ends were trimmed by 5 bases and 0 bases, with 8 bases remaining between them. Germline lookup yields CDR1 MNHNS and CDR2 SASEGT. The CDR3 length is 14 residues. The chain's CDR3 is CASSFRNSYNEQFF. The CDR3 nucleotides are TGTGCCAGCAGTTTCAGAAACTCCTACAATGAGCAGTTCTTC.

This clonotype was seen a few times. This may be a read error: a much more frequent sequence differs by one nucleotide. This rearrangement joins TRBV9 to TRBJ2-7; 7 bases align to TRBD2. This CDR3 has 14 amino acids. J gave up 7 bases and V 7 bases, and 14 bases lay outside the gene matches. Germline V CDR1 and CDR2: SGDLS, YYNGEE. The CDR3 DNA reads as TGTGCCAGCGGCCCAGCCGCGGGAGATGGGGAGCAGTACTTC. Amino acids: CASGPAAGDGEQYF.

This clonotype was counted at least ten times. The CDR3 nucleotides read TGTGCCAGCTCACCCTCCAGGGGGAACACTGAAGCTTTCTTT. It specifies CASSPSRGNTEAFF. This chain uses TRBV18 with TRBJ1-1; possibly TRBD1 for D (6 bases). The CDR3 runs to 14 residues. V was shortened by 3 bases and J by 1 base, with 9 bases between the two germline ends. Germline CDR1 KGHSH, CDR2 LQKENI.

V gene TRBV7-2 combines with J gene TRBJ2-3; 8 nucleotides line up with TRBD1. Trimming at V came to 5 bases and at J to 7 bases, leaving 14 bases not matched to a gene. Germline V lookup: CDR1 SGHTA, CDR2 FQGNSA. The CDR3 runs to 16 residues. CDR3 protein: CASSLWTGLNTNTQYF. The CDR3 coding sequence is TGTGCCAGCAGCCTGTGGACAGGGCTTAATACGAATACGCAGTATTTT.

This chain uses TRBV11-2 with TRBJ2-1; TRBD2 agrees at 11 bases. Trimming took 2 bases from V and 8 from J; bases not matched to a gene: 11. Germline V gene sequence: CDR1 SGHAT, CDR2 FQNNGV. The CDR3 has 17 residues. The CDR3 DNA sequence: TGTGCCAGCAGCTTAATTTTGGGAACTAGCGGGAGAGATGAGCAGTTCTTC. Translated: CASSLILGTSGRDEQFF.

This clonotype was seen ten or more times. This chain connects TRBV11-3 to TRBJ1-5, with unresolved D. The CDR3 has 13 amino acids. Germline CDR1 and CDR2: SGHNT and YENEEA. With 4 bases removed from V and 3 bases from J, the gap between germline ends came to 7 bases. The CDR3 loop reads CASSYAPNQPQHF. For the CDR3, the DNA is TGTGCCAGCAGCTATGCCCCCAATCAGCCCCAGCATTTT.

This clonotype was detected ten times or more. The gene calls are TRBV4-1 and TRBJ1-1, with 8 nucleotides matching TRBD1. The germline V gene has CDR1 MGHRA and CDR2 YSYEKL. CDR3 length: 11 amino acids. V shed 4 bases, J shed 8 bases, and the junction held 0 bases outside the gene matches. This CDR3 is CASSRDREAFF. The CDR3 nucleotides read TGCGCCAGCAGCCGGGACAGGGAAGCTTTCTTT.

This clonotype showed up many times. V usage is TRBV20-1 and J usage is TRBJ1-2; no firm D call. The germline gives CDR1 DFQATT, CDR2 SNEGSKA (reference sequence). The CDR3 is 13 residues long. V lost 4 bases, J lost 3 bases, and 12 bases lay in between. The CDR3 DNA reads TGCAGTGCTATCGGAATGGCTTACTATGGCTACACCTTC. Amino acids: CSAIGMAYYGYTF.

This clonotype was detected ten times or more. This sequence joins TRBV12-3 or TRBV12-4 and TRBJ2-4, with TRBD2 matching 10 bases. The CDR3 is made up of 13 amino acids. V trimming: 6 bases; J trimming: 4 bases; junction bases outside the gene matches: 0. CDR3 in DNA: TGTGCCAGCAGACTAGCGGGGAAAAACATTCAGTACTTC. Its protein product is CASRLAGKNIQYF.

This clonotype was seen more than once but under ten times. The chain couples TRBV6-1 to TRBJ2-7; D possibly corresponds to TRBD1 (5 bases). V was cut by 2 bases and J by 6 bases, with 11 bases left in between. Germline V CDR1 and CDR2: MNHNS, SASEGT. The CDR3 is made up of 13 amino acids. The CDR3 DNA sequence: TGTGCCAGCAGTGAATTAACCAGGGCCGAGCAGTACTTC. Amino acids: CASSELTRAEQYF.